The 25 T cell receptor beta chains below all came from one sample that was sequenced in a study of CD8 T cells in ankylosing spondylitis. Study conclusions and caveats: Seemingly distinctive of ankylosing spondylitis blood was a TCR beta motif formed by eight highly homologous variants.

TCRdb re-analysed the 5' RACE reads in MiXCR, keeping a single row per CDR3 protein. The sample carries approximately 300,000 distinct CDR3 sequences, 8% recorded once. For these receptors, no antigen is known. Material: blood, either unsorted or a sorted T cell fraction (not recorded which). These receptor sequences come from a male donor with ankylosing spondylitis.

This clonotype was seen a handful of times. J is TRBJ1-5 and V is TRBV29-1, with TRBD1 identical over 7 bases. This CDR3 is 13 amino acids long. V trimming: 6 bases; J trimming: 7 bases; junction bases outside the gene matches: 9. The V gene's germline CDR1 is SQVTM and CDR2 ANQGSEA. The CDR3 DNA is TGCAGCGTCGCCCTAACAGGGGAACAGCCCCAGCATTTT. It translates to CSVALTGEQPQHF.

The genes are TRBV7-3 and TRBJ2-2; TRBD1 matches at 7 bases. Germline CDR1 is SGHTA and CDR2 is FQGTGA. J was trimmed by 6 bases and V by 7 bases; bases with no gene match: 11. This CDR3 has 15 amino acids. DNA of the CDR3: TGTGCCAGCACCAAGGGGGCGCGATTCGCCGGGGAGCTGTTTTTT. This encodes CASTKGARFAGELFF. The full variable domain, its missing parts supplied by reference TRBV7-3 and TRBJ2-2, is GAGVSQTPSNKVTEKGKYVELRCDPISGHTALYWYRQSLGQGPEFLIYFQGTGAADDSGLPNDRFFAVRPEGSVSTLKIQRTERGDSAVYLCASTKGARFAGELFFGEGSRLTVL.

This sequence joins TRBV19 and TRBJ2-7; D gene uncertain. CDR1 LNHDA and CDR2 SQIVND come from the germline V gene (reference sequence). V lost 10 bases, J lost 4 bases, and 14 bases lay in between. The CDR3 runs 12 residues. CDR3 residues: CATSAAGYEQYF. The CDR3 region has the DNA TGTGCCACTTCCGCGGCAGGTTACGAGCAGTACTTC.

The sample holds a few counts of this clonotype. This chain links TRBV10-3 with TRBJ2-1, with TRBD2 as a possible D gene (5 bases). This CDR3 has 14 amino acids. Trimming pared 6 bases from V and 4 bases from J, leaving 13 bases between. Germline V gene lookup returns CDR1 ENHRY and CDR2 SYGVKD. The CDR3 loop reads CAISSSQRYNEQFF. DNA for the CDR3: TGTGCCATCAGCTCTAGTCAGCGGTACAATGAGCAGTTCTTC.

This clonotype showed up just a few times. V and J are TRBV29-1 and TRBJ2-5; possibly TRBD2 for D (6 bases). There are 16 residues in the CDR3. Trimming stripped 3 bases from V and 1 base from J, with 18 bases between. CDR1 SQVTM and CDR2 ANQGSEA come from the germline V gene. The CDR3 sequence: CSVDTEEGTFQETQYF. CDR3 coding DNA: TGCAGCGTTGATACGGAGGAGGGGACTTTCCAAGAGACCCAGTACTTC. The full variable domain, completed using reference TRBV29-1 and TRBJ2-5, is SAVISQKPSRDICQRGTSLTIQCQVDSQVTMMFWYRQQPGQSLTLIATANQGSEATYESGFVIDKFPISRPNLTFSTLTVSNMSPEDSSIYLCSVDTEEGTFQETQYFGPGTRLLVL.

The rearrangement links TRBV5-1 to TRBJ2-3; D not certain. V was shortened by 1 base and J by 4 bases, with 19 bases between the two germline ends. CDR3 length: 17 amino acids. Germline assignment: CDR1 SGHRS and CDR2 YFSETQ. CDR3 residues: CASSLTSAPSQPDTQYF. In DNA form, the CDR3 reads TGCGCCAGCAGCTTGACGTCCGCCCCCTCCCAACCAGATACGCAGTATTTT. Filled out from reference TRBV5-1 and TRBJ2-3, the complete variable domain reads KAGVTQTPRYLIKTRGQQVTLSCSPISGHRSVSWYQQTPGQGLQFLFEYFSETQRNKGNFPGRFSGRQFSNSRSEMNVSTLELGDSALYLCASSLTSAPSQPDTQYFGPGTRLTVL.

This clonotype was seen more than once but under ten times. The chain has TRBV10-3 and TRBJ2-1, with 9 positions matching TRBD2. The V and J ends lost 5 bases and 8 bases, in that order; junction bases with no gene match: 7. This CDR3 is 14 amino acids long. The germline CDR1 and CDR2 sequences are ENHRY and SYGVKD. The CDR3 here is CAISPGLAVDEQFF. CDR3 nucleotide sequence: TGTGCCATCAGTCCGGGACTAGCAGTCGATGAGCAGTTCTTC.

This clonotype was seen repeatedly, ten times or more. This may be a read error: a much more frequent sequence differs by one nucleotide. The gene calls are TRBV29-1 and TRBJ2-1; no definite D call. The CDR3 sequence is 11 residues long. Per the germline V gene, CDR1 is SQVTM and CDR2 is ANQGSEA. V was pared by 6 bases and J by 3 bases, with 6 bases between. The CDR3 coding sequence is TGCAGCGTCGACATCTACAATGAGCAGTTCTTC. Translated: CSVDIYNEQFF.

This clonotype was counted a few times. The chain carries TRBV10-3 and TRBJ2-7; 10 bases are a match to TRBD1. The CDR3 length is 14 residues. Germline-derived CDR1 and CDR2 are ENHRY and SYGVKD. V lost 6 bases to trimming and J lost 3 bases; unmatched junction nucleotides: 5. The CDR3 DNA is TGTGCCATCAGCCCTGGGGACAGGGGCTACGAGCAGTACTTC. Its protein product is CAISPGDRGYEQYF.

The chain uses TRBV4-3 and TRBJ1-4; 7 bases are shared with TRBD1. In germline, CDR1 is LGHNA, CDR2 YSLEER. The ends lost 4 bases at V and 4 bases at J; junction bases unmatched: 9. CDR3 length: 16 residues. The CDR3 DNA sequence: TGCGCCAGCAGCCTGACGCTAACAGGGGTTAATGAAAAACTGTTTTTT. Its translation: CASSLTLTGVNEKLFF.

The rearrangement joins TRBV6-1 to TRBJ2-7, with TRBD1 matching over 9 bases. The CDR3 totals 15 residues. Germline loops: CDR1 MNHNS, CDR2 SASEGT. V lost 5 bases to trimming and J lost 2 bases; unmatched junction nucleotides: 7. The CDR3 sequence: CASSRSRDRAYEQYF. CDR3 sequence (DNA): TGTGCCAGCAGTAGATCCCGGGACAGGGCCTACGAGCAGTACTTC.

CDR3 in amino acids: CRGVGAVNEQFF. The CDR3 coding sequence is TGCAGGGGCGTGGGGGCGGTCAATGAGCAGTTCTTC. This sequence joins TRBV20-1 and TRBJ2-1, with D possibly TRBD1 on 6 matching bases. Germline V CDR1 and CDR2: DFQATT, SNEGSKA (reference sequence). The length of the CDR3 is 12 residues.

This clonotype has only a few counts. The chain links TRBV5-4 to TRBJ2-1, with TRBD2 matching over 9 bases. This CDR3 is 15 amino acids long. Germline trimming cut 1 base from V and 13 bases from J; bases unmatched to any gene: 12. Per the germline V gene, CDR1 is SGHNT and CDR2 is YYREEE (reference sequence). CDR3 in amino acids: CASSLPRAGGARQFF. Written as DNA, the CDR3 is TGTGCCAGCAGCTTGCCCCGGGCGGGAGGGGCGAGACAGTTCTTC.

The gene calls are TRBV15 and TRBJ2-3; D not certain. This CDR3 comprises 14 residues. The V gene lost 0 bases and the J gene lost 4 bases, with 8 bases spanning the gap. Germline V gene lookup returns CDR1 LNHNV and CDR2 YYDKDF (reference sequence). This CDR3 reads CATSREQRPDTQYF. CDR3 DNA: TGTGCCACCAGCAGAGAACAACGCCCAGATACGCAGTATTTT.

The CDR3, as DNA: TGCAGTGCTTCTCCCCGGACTAGCGGTGGGACAGATACGCAGTATTTT. This gives the protein CSASPRTSGGTDTQYF. V gene TRBV20-1 combines with J gene TRBJ2-3; TRBD2 matches 10 bases. The CDR3 contains 16 residues. Per the germline V gene, CDR1 is DFQATT and CDR2 is SNEGSKA (reference sequence). The V gene end was trimmed by 5 bases and the J gene end by 3 bases; junction bases not matched to a gene: 11.

The chain combines TRBV19 with TRBJ2-3; maybe TRBD2 (6 bases). This CDR3 has 15 amino acids. The V and J ends lost 6 bases and 3 bases respectively, with 16 bases between them. CDR1 is LNHDA and CDR2 is SQIVND in the germline V gene (reference sequence). The CDR3 region has the DNA TGTGCCAGTAGGCCTAGCGTCCTCGGAACAGATACGCAGTATTTT. Amino acid sequence: CASRPSVLGTDTQYF.

This clonotype was seen only a few times. This chain joins TRBV2 and TRBJ2-1; TRBD2 matches at 16 bases. CDR3 length equals 14 residues. The junction had 12 bases not matched to a gene; V was cut back by 10 bases and J by 15 bases. Germline-derived CDR1 and CDR2 are SNHLY and FYNNEI. The CDR3 nucleotides are TGTGCCACTCGACCCCAGGGACTAGCGGGAGGGTGGTTCTTC. This codes for CATRPQGLAGGWFF.

This clonotype was seen at least ten times. The genes are TRBV13 and TRBJ2-2; D is unresolved. The CDR3 extends over 12 amino acids. Trimming took 3 bases from V and 4 from J, leaving 3 bases between them. The germline V gene has CDR1 PRHDT and CDR2 FYEKMQ (reference sequence). CDR3 nucleotide sequence: TGTGCCAGCAGCTTTAGCACCGGGGAGCTGTTTTTT. Translating gives CASSFSTGELFF.

This clonotype occurred many times. One end of the junction does not line up with germline, which may come from a read error. This CDR3 is CASRDSGTGDYRLNF. In DNA form, the CDR3 reads TGTGCCAGCAGGGACTCCGGGACAGGAGATTACCGGTTGAACTTC. J is TRBJ2-7 and V is TRBV6-5; 8 bases agree with TRBD1. Germline V gene data show CDR1 as MNHEY and CDR2 as SVGAGI. The CDR3 spans 15 residues.

This clonotype was seen only a few times. The chain links TRBV5-1 to TRBJ2-2, with 11 bases matching TRBD2. The CDR3 has 14 amino acids. The J segment lost 5 bases and the V segment lost 6 bases, leaving 3 bases of the junction unmatched. Germline CDR1 is SGHRS and CDR2 is YFSETQ. The CDR3 region is CASNGLAGTGELFF. The CDR3, as DNA: TGCGCCAGCAACGGACTAGCGGGTACCGGGGAGCTGTTTTTT.

Many counts were recorded for this clonotype. The chain has TRBV12-3 or TRBV12-4 and TRBJ1-1; D might be TRBD1 (6 bases). V gave up 3 bases and J gave up 5 bases, with 10 bases separating them. The CDR3 runs to 13 residues. CDR3 coding DNA: TGTGCCAGCAGTTTGCCAGGGGTAACTGAAGCTTTCTTT. Protein sequence: CASSLPGVTEAFF.

The chain carries TRBV2 and TRBJ1-2; the D is unclear. This CDR3 region has 15 residues. V gave up 5 bases and J gave up 2 bases, with 15 bases separating them. Germline loops: CDR1 SNHLY, CDR2 FYNNEI. This chain's CDR3 is CASSTREAANYGYTF. Here the CDR3 DNA reads TGTGCCAGCAGTACCCGGGAGGCAGCGAACTATGGCTACACCTTC.

The V call is TRBV12-3 or TRBV12-4, the J call TRBJ2-2; the match to TRBD1 covers 9 bases. This CDR3 is 17 amino acids long. J was trimmed by 0 bases and V by 4 bases; bases with no gene match: 6. Here the CDR3 reads CASSWYRGPTNTGELFF. The CDR3 DNA is TGTGCCAGCAGTTGGTACAGGGGGCCAACGAACACCGGGGAGCTGTTTTTT.

This clonotype has only a few counts. The CDR3 nucleotides read TGCAGTGACGAAGCGGAGCCCTACGAGCAGTACTTC. It encodes CSDEAEPYEQYF. The rearrangement joins TRBV20-1 to TRBJ2-7, with D possibly matching TRBD2 (5 bases). Germline lookup yields CDR1 DFQATT and CDR2 SNEGSKA (reference sequence). The CDR3 has 12 amino acids. Deletions cut 7 bases from V and 2 bases from J, with 12 bases between.

This clonotype was seen at least ten times. The rearrangement links TRBV14 to TRBJ2-7; possible D gene TRBD2, 5 bases. The CDR3 extends over 14 amino acids. V shed 2 bases and J shed 2 bases, with 10 bases lying between them. The germline gives CDR1 SGHDN, CDR2 FVKESK. As DNA, the CDR3 is TGTGCCAGCAGCCAATTACTAGACCCCTACGAGCAGTACTTC. It codes for CASSQLLDPYEQYF.